The clone carrying this TCR beta chain was counted between two and nine times. Its antigen remains unknown. CDR1 SQVTM and CDR2 ANQGSEA come from the germline V gene. With 2 bases removed from V and 5 bases from J, the gap between germline ends came to 18 bases. CDR3 length: 15 amino acids. The data stem from a study of T cells in Graves' hyperthyroidism and ophthalmopathy. Study-level findings and limits: Blood shared most expanded thyroid clonotypes above 0.001. A model using 13 V-J features told ophthalmopathy apart from stable hyperthyroidism.

The study left out patients who had uncontrolled infection, other autoimmune disease, pregnancy or lactation. TCR beta CDR3 regions were amplified from RNA. During a first-round RT-PCR of the TCR CDR3, the HTBI primer set was used. Via MiXCR, TCRdb re-called the multiplex PCR reads, giving one row per CDR3 protein. In the table there are about 560,000 distinct CDR3 sequences, 15% to 17% of which are singletons. The chain combines TRBV29-1 with TRBJ2-5; perhaps D is TRBD1 or TRBD2 (5 bases each). Sequencing was done on a sample of blood. The clonotype was recovered from a woman aged 25 to 39 with Graves' hyperthyroidism. CDR3 in amino acids: CSVELGPGLGETQYF. The CDR3 DNA reads TGCAGCGTTGAATTGGGACCGGGTTTGGGGGAGACCCAGTACTTC.